These 29 T cell receptor beta chains originate from one sample sequenced in a study of control samples from healthy donors and cancer patients. TCRdb's table, derived via immunoSEQ multiplex PCR, lists solely in-frame clones and lacks some. The table includes over 150,000 clones, around 96% detected once. Specimen: blood. These TCRs come from a man aged 40-49 years in good health.

V and J are TRBV4-3 and TRBJ1-1, with D unclear. Germline assignment: CDR1 LGHNA and CDR2 YSLEER. The CDR3 is 16 residues long. The V gene lost 0 bases and the J gene lost 2 bases, with 13 bases spanning the gap. The CDR3 DNA reads as TGCGCCAGCAGCCAAGATCGGGCGGACTTCAACACTGAAGCTTTCTTT. Protein product: CASSQDRADFNTEAFF.

V is TRBV15 and J is TRBJ2-7, with 9 bases matching TRBD1. CDR3 size: 14 residues. Germline-derived CDR1 and CDR2 are LNHNV and YYDKDF (reference sequence). The V gene end was trimmed by 8 bases and the J gene end by 4 bases; junction bases not matched to a gene: 9. CDR3 nucleotides: TGTGCCACCTCCGTGGACAGGGGACTATACGAGCAGTACTTC. Protein sequence: CATSVDRGLYEQYF.

This clone was seen more than once but under ten times. V usage is TRBV28 and J usage is TRBJ1-4; the D gene is possibly TRBD1 (6 bases). The CDR3 has 18 residues. Germline CDR1 MDHEN, CDR2 SYDVKM. Trimming took off 4 bases at V and 0 bases at J, with 18 bases between the two ends. In nucleotides, the CDR3 is TGTGCCAGCAGTTGGGGTTTCTCGGGGGCTGCAACTAATGAAAAACTGTTTTTT. Translated: CASSWGFSGAATNEKLFF.

The chain joins TRBV27 to TRBJ2-4; a possible D gene is TRBD1 (6 bases). This CDR3 is built from 14 residues. V dropped 6 bases and J dropped 7 bases, with 16 bases sitting between them. The germline V gene encodes CDR1 MNHEY and CDR2 SMNVEV (reference sequence). The CDR3 loop is CASSPSLDSNIQYF. CDR3 nucleotides: TGTGCCAGCAGCCCATCGTTGGACAGCAACATTCAGTACTTC.

The gene calls are TRBV21-1 and TRBJ2-4; TRBD2 is the table's D call and was not checked against the DNA. TRBV21-1 is a pseudogene. CDR3 length equals 15 residues. The CDR3, as DNA: TGTGCCAGCAGCAACGGGAGAATAGCCAAAAACATTCAGTACTTC. Its protein product is CASSNGRIAKNIQYF.

The chain links TRBV19 to TRBJ1-4; D is unresolved. In germline, CDR1 is LNHDA, CDR2 SQIVND (reference sequence). The V end lost 3 bases, the J end lost 7 bases, and 6 bases lay between the germline ends. The CDR3 has 12 residues. The CDR3 DNA reads TGTGCCAGTAGTATGTTTGGTGAAAAACTGTTTTTT. Encoded protein: CASSMFGEKLFF.

V usage is TRBV7-3 and J usage is TRBJ2-7; TRBD2 is a possible D gene (6 bases). This CDR3 spans 15 amino acids. V was cut by 5 bases and J by 2 bases, with 16 bases left in between. Germline CDR1 SGHTA, CDR2 FQGTGA. CDR3 loop: CASSQGPWGAYEQYF. CDR3 DNA sequence: TGTGCCAGCAGCCAGGGACCGTGGGGGGCCTACGAGCAGTACTTC.

The chain carries TRBV11-2 and TRBJ1-3; 7 positions match TRBD1. The germline V gene encodes CDR1 SGHAT and CDR2 FQNNGV. Trimming cost V 0 bases and J 6 bases; bases outside gene matches: 8. The CDR3 is made up of 16 amino acids. The CDR3 DNA reads as TGTGCCAGCAGCTTAGATGGGACAGACCTGGAAAACACCATATATTTT. Protein product: CASSLDGTDLENTIYF. Supplemented by reference TRBV11-2 and TRBJ1-3, the full variable domain reads EAGVAQSPRYKIIEKRQSVAFWCNPISGHATLYWYQQILGQGPKLLIQFQNNGVVDDSQLPKDRFSAERLKGVDSTLKIQPAKLEDSAVYLCASSLDGTDLENTIYFGEGSWLTVV.

V and J are TRBV5-1 and TRBJ2-1; 8 nucleotides match TRBD2. Germline lookup yields CDR1 SGHRS and CDR2 YFSETQ. Trimming took 8 bases from V and 8 from J; bases not matched to a gene: 6. The CDR3 covers 12 residues. The CDR3 here is CASAGGADEQFF. CDR3 nucleotide sequence: TGCGCCAGTGCCGGGGGGGCGGATGAGCAGTTCTTC. Based on the CDR3 plus reference TRBV5-1 and TRBJ2-1, the full variable domain is KAGVTQTPRYLIKTRGQQVTLSCSPISGHRSVSWYQQTPGQGLQFLFEYFSETQRNKGNFPGRFSGRQFSNSRSEMNVSTLELGDSALYLCASAGGADEQFFGPGTRLTVL.

V and J are TRBV6-2 or TRBV6-3 and TRBJ1-1; no reliable D call. V shed 4 bases and J shed 2 bases, with 14 bases lying between them. The CDR3 sequence is 15 residues long. Germline V gene data show CDR1 as MNHEY and CDR2 as SVGEGT. The CDR3 sequence is CASSSMGEINTEAFF. CDR3 nucleotides: TGTGCCAGCAGTTCGATGGGCGAAATAAACACTGAAGCTTTCTTT.

This clone was detected once. The chain couples TRBV6-2 or TRBV6-3 to TRBJ2-7, with 7 bases matching TRBD1. The length of the CDR3 is 13 residues. Germline-derived CDR1 and CDR2 are MNHEY and SVGEGT. V shed 3 bases and J 6 bases; nucleotides not matched to a gene: 5. The CDR3 DNA sequence: TGTGCCAGCAGTTATGGCAACAGGGGCGAGCAGTACTTC. Protein: CASSYGNRGEQYF.

This chain uses TRBV4-1 with TRBJ2-7, with a weak D call TRBD2 (5 bases). The V and J ends lost 0 bases and 4 bases respectively, with 13 bases between them. This CDR3 region has 15 residues. In germline, CDR1 is MGHRA, CDR2 YSYEKL. This CDR3 is CASSQEGGAVYEQYF. The CDR3 DNA follows: TGCGCCAGCAGCCAAGAAGGAGGAGCAGTTTACGAGCAGTACTTC.

The rearrangement joins TRBV5-4 to TRBJ2-3; 9 bases are shared with TRBD2. Germline trimming cut 4 bases from V and 4 bases from J; bases unmatched to any gene: 4. This CDR3 has 14 amino acids. CDR1 and CDR2 from the germline V gene are SGHNT and YYREEE (reference sequence). This CDR3 reads CASSPGLAADTQYF. The CDR3 DNA is TGTGCCAGCAGCCCGGGACTAGCCGCAGATACGCAGTATTTT.

Only one count was recorded for this clone. This rearrangement joins TRBV6-2 or TRBV6-3 to TRBJ2-7; weak D call: TRBD1 (6 bases). The CDR3 totals 12 residues. V lost 4 bases and J 3 bases, leaving 7 bases between the germline ends. Germline assignment: CDR1 MNHEY and CDR2 SVGEGT. CDR3 bases: TGTGCCAGCAGTTCACAGGGCTACGAGCAGTACTTC. This codes for CASSSQGYEQYF.

J is TRBJ1-6 and V is TRBV18; D uncertain. Germline V gene data show CDR1 as KGHSH and CDR2 as LQKENI. The CDR3 length is 16 residues. V was cut by 2 bases and J by 0 bases, with 8 bases left in between. The CDR3, as DNA: TGTGCCAGCTCACCATCCTCAAGCTCCTATAATTCACCCCTCCACTTT. Its translation: CASSPSSSSYNSPLHF.

The chain employs TRBV19 and TRBJ1-2, with D possibly matching TRBD1 (6 bases). V was shortened by 5 bases and J by 6 bases, with 19 bases between the two germline ends. Germline V gene sequence: CDR1 LNHDA, CDR2 SQIVND (reference sequence). The CDR3 is 15 residues long. CDR3 loop: CASSPTLRGPDGYTF. The CDR3 region has the DNA TGTGCCAGTAGTCCCACGCTCAGGGGTCCTGATGGCTACACCTTC.

V gene TRBV7-9 combines with J gene TRBJ1-2; D remains unclear. The CDR3 is 13 amino acids. V dropped 5 bases and J dropped 8 bases, with 15 bases sitting between them. Germline values: CDR1 SEHNR, CDR2 FQNEAQ (reference sequence). In DNA, the CDR3 is TGTGCCAGCAGCATGACCGAAGGGTCGGGCTACACCTTC. Encoded protein: CASSMTEGSGYTF. Full variable domain (outside the CDR3, taken from reference TRBV7-9 and TRBJ1-2): DTGVSQNPRHKITKRGQNVTFRCDPISEHNRLYWYRQTLGQGPEFLTYFQNEAQLEKSRLLSDRFSAERPKGSFSTLEIQRTEQGDSAMYLCASSMTEGSGYTFGSGTRLTVV.

This chain joins TRBV5-4 and TRBJ1-3; the D is unclear. Germline CDR1 and CDR2: SGHNT and YYREEE (reference sequence). Trimming removed 10 bases at V and 2 bases at J, with 13 bases between. This CDR3 region has 13 residues. In nucleotides, the CDR3 is TGTGCCTACTATGAACGGGCTGGAAACACCATATATTTT. Translation: CAYYERAGNTIYF.

This chain joins TRBV10-3 and TRBJ1-3; possibly TRBD1 for D (6 bases). Germline CDR1 is ENHRY and CDR2 is SYGVKD. This CDR3 is built from 13 residues. V lost 3 bases to trimming and J lost 4 bases, with 7 bases between them. This CDR3 is CAISETGGNTIYF. DNA of the CDR3: TGTGCCATCAGTGAAACAGGGGGAAACACCATATATTTT.

V is TRBV3-1 (or the pseudogene TRBV3-2) and J is TRBJ2-7; 10 positions agree with TRBD1. The CDR3 runs to 17 residues. The junction had 13 bases not matched to a gene; V was cut back by 4 bases and J by 4 bases. Germline CDR1 LGHDT, CDR2 YNNKEL (reference sequence). CDR3 in DNA: TGTGCCAGCAGCCCTCAAGCTTCCGGGACAGGGGTTTACGAGCAGTACTTC. It encodes CASSPQASGTGVYEQYF.

The chain is built from TRBV12-5 and TRBJ1-4, with TRBD1 identical over 9 bases. This CDR3 spans 15 amino acids. Germline V gene sequence: CDR1 LGHNT, CDR2 FRNRAP. Losses at the gene ends were 5 bases for V and 8 bases for J; bases not matched to a gene: 9. The CDR3: CASGQPGQGGEKLFF. The CDR3 nucleotides read TGTGCTAGTGGTCAGCCGGGACAGGGAGGGGAAAAACTGTTTTTT. Using reference TRBV12-5 and TRBJ1-4 for the parts outside the CDR3, the full variable domain is DARVTQTPRHKVTEMGQEVTMRCQPILGHNTVFWYRQTMMQGLELLAYFRNRAPLDDSGMPKDRFSAEMPDATLATLKIQPSEPRDSAVYFCASGQPGQGGEKLFFGSGTQLSVL.

The rearrangement uses TRBV15 and TRBJ1-2; 11 nucleotides line up with TRBD1. There are 16 residues in the CDR3. The V segment lost 0 bases and the J segment 6 bases; nucleotides outside the gene matches: 6. Germline V gene sequence: CDR1 LNHNV, CDR2 YYDKDF (reference sequence). The CDR3 loop is CATSREGTGGLNGYTF. CDR3 sequence (DNA): TGTGCCACCAGCAGAGAGGGGACAGGGGGTCTCAATGGCTACACCTTC. The full variable domain, with the rest looked up from reference TRBV15 and TRBJ1-2, is DAMVIQNPRYQVTQFGKPVTLSCSQTLNHNVMYWYQQKSSQAPKLLFHYYDKDFNNEADTPDNFQSRRPNTSFCFLDIRSPGLGDTAMYLCATSREGTGGLNGYTFGSGTRLTVV.

The chain links TRBV9 to TRBJ1-6, with D perhaps matching TRBD1 (5 bases). Trimming cost V 3 bases and J 9 bases, with 7 bases left between them. The CDR3 has 12 residues. Germline assignment: CDR1 SGDLS and CDR2 YYNGEE. CDR3 DNA: TGTGCCAGCAGCGCGGGACTTTCACCCCTCCACTTT. Its translation: CASSAGLSPLHF.

This clone was seen only once. The chain has TRBV19 and TRBJ2-3; D tentatively reads TRBD1 or TRBD2 (5 bases each). The germline V gene has CDR1 LNHDA and CDR2 SQIVND (reference sequence). The CDR3 loop spans 15 amino acids. V lost 6 bases to trimming and J lost 6 bases, with 19 bases between them. CDR3 residues: CASRNPRGLMDTQYF. The CDR3 nucleotides are TGTGCCAGTAGGAACCCACGGGGCCTAATGGATACGCAGTATTTT.

V and J are TRBV7-9 and TRBJ2-1; D uncertain. Trimming removed 5 bases from V and 3 bases from J, with 11 bases in between. The CDR3 spans 14 residues. The germline V gene has CDR1 SEHNR and CDR2 FQNEAQ (reference sequence). CDR3 sequence: CASSRTLSYNEQFF. CDR3 in DNA: TGTGCCAGCAGCCGAACTCTTAGCTACAATGAGCAGTTCTTC. Filled out from reference TRBV7-9 and TRBJ2-1, the complete variable domain reads DTGVSQNPRHKITKRGQNVTFRCDPISEHNRLYWYRQTLGQGPEFLTYFQNEAQLEKSRLLSDRFSAERPKGSFSTLEIQRTEQGDSAMYLCASSRTLSYNEQFFGPGTRLTVL.

The CDR3 coding sequence is TGTGCCAGCAGCCAAGATATAATCAACTCTGGAAACACCATATATTTT. Translation: CASSQDIINSGNTIYF. The V call is TRBV14, the J call TRBJ1-3, with D uncertain. CDR3 length equals 16 residues. Deletions cut 0 bases from V and 0 bases from J, with 9 bases between. CDR1 and CDR2 (germline): SGHDN, FVKESK.

V and J are TRBV5-1 and TRBJ1-2; D remains ambiguous. Between the trimmed V and J ends, which lost 0 bases and 6 bases, there was a span of 12 bases. The CDR3 is 14 residues long. Germline CDR1 SGHRS, CDR2 YFSETQ. The CDR3 DNA sequence: TGCGCCAGCAGCTTGGAGGAGGGAGGGAATGGCTACACCTTC. Translating gives CASSLEEGGNGYTF.

CDR3 in DNA: TGTGCCAGCAGTGAGCGGACCCTGAGGGAGACCCAGTACTTC. Its protein product is CASSERTLRETQYF. V and J are TRBV6-1 and TRBJ2-5; D gene uncertain. The CDR3 covers 14 residues. Germline V gene lookup returns CDR1 MNHNS and CDR2 SASEGT. The V end was cut by 3 bases, the J end by 5 bases, with 13 bases between.

J is TRBJ1-4 and V is TRBV5-1, with a tentative D call TRBD1 (6 bases). Per germline, CDR1 SGHRS and CDR2 YFSETQ. V lost 4 bases and J lost 3, with 16 bases in between. The CDR3 length is 16 residues. The CDR3 region is CASSKFSGAANEKLFF. CDR3 nucleotides: TGCGCCAGCAGCAAATTTTCAGGGGCGGCTAATGAAAAACTGTTTTTT.